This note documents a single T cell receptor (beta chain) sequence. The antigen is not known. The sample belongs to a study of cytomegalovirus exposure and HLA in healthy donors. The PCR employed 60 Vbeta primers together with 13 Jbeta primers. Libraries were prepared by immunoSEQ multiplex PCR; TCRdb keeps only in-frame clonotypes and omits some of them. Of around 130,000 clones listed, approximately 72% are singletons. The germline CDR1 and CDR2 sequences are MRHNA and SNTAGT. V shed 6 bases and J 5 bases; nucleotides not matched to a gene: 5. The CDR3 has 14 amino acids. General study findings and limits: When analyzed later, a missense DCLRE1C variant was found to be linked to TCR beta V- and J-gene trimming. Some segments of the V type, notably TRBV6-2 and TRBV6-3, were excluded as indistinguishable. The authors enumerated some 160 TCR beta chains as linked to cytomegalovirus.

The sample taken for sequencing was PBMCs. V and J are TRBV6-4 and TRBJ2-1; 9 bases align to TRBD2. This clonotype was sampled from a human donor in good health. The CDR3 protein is CASRAGGPDNEQFF. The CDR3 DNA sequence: TGTGCCAGCAGAGCGGGAGGCCCAGACAATGAGCAGTTCTTC.